Each of the 11 T cell receptor beta chains below was sequenced from the same sample in a study of PD-1 blockade in classical Hodgkin lymphoma. Assay used: immunoSEQ multiplex PCR; TCRdb lists only in-frame clones, some missing. The repertoire holds tens of thousands of clones, 75% to 90% seen once, with more than 3% in the top ten. The time point denotes: cycle 4 day 1 (C4D1), after less than seven weeks of nivolumab. Each patient relapsed following autologous stem cell transplantation, and prior brentuximab vedotin exposure differed. Purification of CD4+ T cells from thawed PBMCs was performed via magnetic negative selection. The sequenced sample was CD4+ T cells from blood, obtained before the fourth cycle of nivolumab. The receptors shown here come from a human donor with classical Hodgkin lymphoma.

The chain has TRBV9 and TRBJ1-6, with D tentatively TRBD1 (5 bases). Germline CDR1 is SGDLS and CDR2 is YYNGEE. There are 15 residues in the CDR3. With 4 bases removed from V and 7 bases from J, the gap between germline ends came to 15 bases. Written as DNA, the CDR3 is TGTGCCAGCAGCTTTGCCAGGGATGACAATTCACCCCTCCACTTT. Residues: CASSFARDDNSPLHF.

Only a few counts were recorded for this clone. The chain recombines TRBV7-7 with TRBJ2-1, with 7 bases that match TRBD2. J was trimmed by 8 bases and V by 3 bases; bases with no gene match: 7. CDR1 and CDR2 from the germline V gene are SSHAT and FNYEAQ (reference sequence). CDR3 length: 14 residues. CDR3: CASSLGLLTDEQFF. The DNA for the CDR3 is TGTGCCAGCAGCTTGGGACTACTGACGGATGAGCAGTTCTTC. Combining the CDR3 with reference TRBV7-7 and TRBJ2-1 gives the whole variable domain GAGVSQSPRYKVTKRGQDVTLRCDPISSHATLYWYQQALGQGPEFLTYFNYEAQPDKSGLPSDRFSAERPEGSISTLTIQRTEQRDSAMYRCASSLGLLTDEQFFGPGTRLTVL.

J is TRBJ1-1 and V is TRBV2; D might be TRBD1 (5 bases). Germline V gene lookup returns CDR1 SNHLY and CDR2 FYNNEI. Trimming removed 7 bases from V and 8 bases from J, with 17 bases in between. The CDR3 consists of 13 residues. CDR3 DNA: TGTGCCAGCAAAGAAGGTCGACAGTCAGAAGCTTTCTTT. The encoded protein is CASKEGRQSEAFF.

The chain combines TRBV7-9 with TRBJ2-2; either TRBD1 or TRBD2 may supply D (6 bases each). The V end was cut by 6 bases, the J end by 1 base, with 12 bases between. The length of the CDR3 is 15 residues. The germline V gene encodes CDR1 SEHNR and CDR2 FQNEAQ (reference sequence). DNA of the CDR3: TGTGCCAGCAGACCCGGGGGCCAGAACACCGGGGAGCTGTTTTTT. The encoded protein is CASRPGGQNTGELFF.

J is TRBJ2-3 and V is TRBV11-3; 14 bases match TRBD2. The V gene's germline CDR1 is SGHNT and CDR2 YENEEA. V shed 5 bases and J 2 bases; nucleotides not matched to a gene: 6. This CDR3 has 17 amino acids. The DNA of the CDR3 is TGTGCCAGCAGCCAGGGACTAGCGGGGGCCTCCACAGATACGCAGTATTTT. This codes for CASSQGLAGASTDTQYF.

The chain is built from TRBV7-2 and TRBJ2-7; TRBD1 aligns across 10 bases. The V gene's germline CDR1 is SGHTA and CDR2 FQGNSA. The J segment lost 2 bases and the V segment lost 6 bases, leaving 7 bases of the junction unmatched. This CDR3 has 15 amino acids. Written as DNA, the CDR3 is TGTGCCAGCAGTCCGGGGACAGGGGTAGCCTACGAGCAGTACTTC. Its protein is CASSPGTGVAYEQYF.

The rearrangement links TRBV11-3 to TRBJ1-3; 8 bases are a match to TRBD1. This CDR3 contains 16 residues. V lost 1 base to trimming and J lost 2 bases; unmatched junction nucleotides: 4. CDR1 and CDR2 from the germline V gene are SGHNT and YENEEA. The CDR3 loop reads CASSLGGQVAGNTIYF. The DNA for the CDR3 is TGTGCCAGCAGCTTAGGGGGACAGGTGGCTGGAAACACCATATATTTT.

This clone was recorded a few times. The chain combines TRBV29-1 with TRBJ2-2; D call uncertain. With 2 bases removed from V and 4 bases from J, the gap between germline ends came to 8 bases. The CDR3 loop spans 13 amino acids. Germline values: CDR1 SQVTM, CDR2 ANQGSEA. Here the CDR3 reads CSVERASTGELFF. As DNA, the CDR3 is TGCAGCGTTGAACGTGCGAGCACCGGGGAGCTGTTTTTT.

The chain couples TRBV6-5 to TRBJ2-1; TRBD2 agrees at 10 bases. The CDR3 spans 16 residues. V shed 2 bases and J 5 bases; nucleotides not matched to a gene: 6. The germline V gene has CDR1 MNHEY and CDR2 SVGAGI. CDR3 DNA sequence: TGTGCCAGCAGTTACCTTAGCGGGGGGCTCCACAATGAGCAGTTCTTC. It specifies CASSYLSGGLHNEQFF.

J is TRBJ2-6 and V is TRBV18; 8 nucleotides line up with TRBD1. The germline CDR1 and CDR2 sequences are KGHSH and LQKENI. The CDR3 is made up of 18 amino acids. V lost 1 base and J lost 1; bases outside the gene matches: 6. CDR3 sequence (DNA): TGTGCCAGCTCACCACTCGGGACAGGACGGTCTGGGGCCAACGTCCTGACTTTC. This sequence encodes CASSPLGTGRSGANVLTF.

This clone was observed a single time. The genes are TRBV7-2 and TRBJ1-1, with 10 bases identical to TRBD1. Germline V lookup: CDR1 SGHTA, CDR2 FQGNSA. The CDR3 length is 14 residues. Trimming took 5 bases from V and 5 from J; bases not matched to a gene: 5. The CDR3 region has the DNA TGTGCCAGCAGCCCGTGGACAGGGGGGACTGAAGCTTTCTTT. It translates to CASSPWTGGTEAFF.